The 24 T cell receptor beta chains below all came from one sample that was sequenced in a study of shared clonotypes between healthy human individuals. The table came from immunoSEQ multiplex PCR; TCRdb's copy has only in-frame clones and leaves some out. The sample consists of more than 2,000,000 clones, approximately 95% of them appearing once. Sequenced: naive CD4+ T cells from PBMCs. Subset described: CD45RA+ positively selected. The receptor set was obtained from a man aged 18-30 years in good health. Some clones in this sample may be carry-over from other donors' samples.

The chain combines TRBV9 with TRBJ1-1, with TRBD1 as a possible D gene (5 bases). Per the germline V gene, CDR1 is SGDLS and CDR2 is YYNGEE. V shed 0 bases and J shed 5 bases, with 11 bases lying between them. The CDR3 spans 14 residues. The CDR3 nucleotides read TGTGCCAGCAGCGTAGCGGCAGGGAGGACTGAAGCTTTCTTT. It translates to CASSVAAGRTEAFF. Full variable domain (rest looked up from reference TRBV9 and TRBJ1-1): DSGVTQTPKHLITATGQRVTLRCSPRSGDLSVYWYQQSLDQGLQFLIQYYNGEERAKGNILERFSAQQFPDLHSELNLSSLELGDSALYFCASSVAAGRTEAFFGQGTRLTVV.

The CDR3 loop is CASSYRRQESYNEQFF. CDR3 coding DNA: TGTGCCAGCAGTTACAGACGACAGGAGTCCTACAATGAGCAGTTCTTC. The gene calls are TRBV6-6 and TRBJ2-1; tentative D call: TRBD1 (6 bases). V lost 2 bases to trimming and J lost 1 base, with 12 bases between them. The CDR3 consists of 16 residues. Germline V CDR1 and CDR2: MNHNY, SVGAGI (reference sequence).

As regards this clone: Other nucleotide sequences from this sample produce the same CDR3. V gene TRBV30 combines with J gene TRBJ2-1, with 9 bases matching TRBD2. With V trimmed by 0 bases and J by 4 bases, 4 bases remained unmatched. Germline V CDR1 and CDR2: GTSNPN, SVGIG (reference sequence). CDR3 length: 15 residues. CDR3 DNA: TGTGCCTGGAGTGTTGGTCTAGCGGGATACAATGAGCAGTTCTTC. Protein sequence: CAWSVGLAGYNEQFF. The full variable domain, its missing parts supplied by reference TRBV30 and TRBJ2-1, is SQTIHQWPATLVQPVGSPLSLECTVEGTSNPNLYWYRQAAGRGLQLLFYSVGIGQISSEVPQNLSASRPQDRQFILSSKKLLLSDSGFYLCAWSVGLAGYNEQFFGPGTRLTVL.

The rearrangement links TRBV6-6 to TRBJ2-5; a possible D gene is TRBD1 (6 bases). The CDR3 runs to 15 residues. CDR1 and CDR2 from the germline V gene are MNHNY and SVGAGI (reference sequence). V gave up 6 bases and J gave up 5 bases, with 19 bases separating them. This chain's CDR3 is CASSRTGYGSETQYF. CDR3 DNA sequence: TGTGCCAGCAGCAGAACAGGGTACGGGTCTGAGACCCAGTACTTC.

About this clone: Other DNA variants within this sample encode the same CDR3. V gene TRBV12-5 combines with J gene TRBJ2-3; D is ambiguous. The CDR3 runs to 12 residues. Germline CDR1 reads LGHNT; CDR2 reads FRNRAP. Trimming removed 5 bases at V and 1 base at J, with 4 bases between. The DNA for the CDR3 is TGTGCTAGTGGTCCGGGCACAGATACGCAGTATTTT. Translated, it gives CASGPGTDTQYF.

V and J are TRBV21-1 and TRBJ2-5; the table's D call, TRBD2, has no DNA check behind it. TRBV21-1 has pseudogene status. This CDR3 comprises 13 residues. CDR3 nucleotide sequence: TGTGCCCCACGGAGGGGATATCGGAAGACCCAGTACTTC. Translating it yields CAPRRGYRKTQYF.

The chain combines TRBV18 with TRBJ1-4, with TRBD1 as a possible D gene (5 bases). The CDR3 length is 15 residues. Germline CDR1 KGHSH, CDR2 LQKENI. Trimming took off 2 bases at V and 5 bases at J, with 12 bases between the two ends. The DNA of the CDR3 is TGTGCCAGCTCACCAATATCCAGGGAGAATGAAAAACTGTTTTTT. Translated, it gives CASSPISRENEKLFF.

The gene calls are TRBV7-2 and TRBJ2-7, with D uncertain. With 6 bases removed from V and 7 bases from J, the gap between germline ends came to 10 bases. From germline, CDR1 is SGHTA and CDR2 FQGNSA. The CDR3 spans 11 residues. CDR3 sequence (DNA): TGTGCCAGCAGGGGTCTCGGAGAGCAGTACTTC. Amino acids: CASRGLGEQYF.

The chain recombines TRBV6-1 with TRBJ2-1; no clear D. Trimming cost V 3 bases and J 9 bases, with 18 bases left between them. Germline loops: CDR1 MNHNS, CDR2 SASEGT. This CDR3 spans 15 amino acids. CDR3 in amino acids: CASSEVLAPLREQFF. The CDR3 DNA sequence: TGTGCCAGCAGTGAGGTTTTAGCTCCCCTACGTGAGCAGTTCTTC.

This clone is a singleton in its sample. This chain joins TRBV5-1 and TRBJ1-4, with D tentatively TRBD1 (6 bases). This CDR3 is 15 amino acids long. Germline loops: CDR1 SGHRS, CDR2 YFSETQ. Deletions cut 5 bases from V and 8 bases from J, with 19 bases between. The CDR3: CASSTQGNTYEKLFF. The DNA of the CDR3 is TGCGCCAGCAGTACACAGGGTAATACCTACGAAAAACTGTTTTTT.

J is TRBJ2-2 and V is TRBV6-6; D not certain. The CDR3 runs to 16 residues. Per germline, CDR1 MNHNY and CDR2 SVGAGI (reference sequence). The V and J ends lost 6 bases and 3 bases respectively, with 17 bases between them. The CDR3 coding sequence is TGTGCCAGCAGGCCTTATAGGGATTTCTACACCGGGGAGCTGTTTTTT. Its protein is CASRPYRDFYTGELFF.

The V call is TRBV28, the J call TRBJ2-1, with 12 bases matching TRBD2. Germline V CDR1 and CDR2: MDHEN, SYDVKM. The trim removed 6 bases at V and 5 bases at J, leaving 5 bases unmatched. The CDR3 length is 15 residues. The CDR3 loop is CASRAGLAGHNEQFF. Here the CDR3 DNA reads TGTGCCAGCAGAGCCGGACTAGCGGGACACAATGAGCAGTTCTTC. The whole variable domain, remainder taken from reference TRBV28 and TRBJ2-1, is DVKVTQSSRYLVKRTGEKVFLECVQDMDHENMFWYRQDPGLGLRLIYFSYDVKMKEKGDIPEGYSVSREKKERFSLILESASTNQTSMYLCASRAGLAGHNEQFFGPGTRLTVL.

This sequence joins TRBV7-2 and TRBJ2-7, with D possibly being TRBD2 (7 bases). The CDR3 is made up of 15 amino acids. The V end lost 5 bases, the J end lost 3 bases, and 17 bases lay between the germline ends. Germline values: CDR1 SGHTA, CDR2 FQGNSA. The CDR3 DNA follows: TGTGCCAGCAGCCCCCCCCGGGGGGCAGGCTACGAGCAGTACTTC. Its translation is CASSPPRGAGYEQYF.

As concerns this clone: This CDR3 is also generated by other DNA sequences in the sample. This chain links TRBV29-1 with TRBJ2-7; TRBD1 agrees at 7 bases. Germline V gene data show CDR1 as SQVTM and CDR2 as ANQGSEA. CDR3 length: 12 residues. The V gene end was trimmed by 4 bases and the J gene end by 0 bases; junction bases not matched to a gene: 0. The CDR3 loop is CSVGTGSYEQYF. CDR3 nucleotide sequence: TGCAGCGTTGGGACAGGCTCCTACGAGCAGTACTTC.

This clone has just one count. The rearrangement links TRBV2 to TRBJ1-1, with D uncertain. Germline V CDR1 and CDR2: SNHLY, FYNNEI. Trimming cost V 11 bases and J 0 bases, with 13 bases left between them. CDR3 length: 13 residues. In nucleotides, the CDR3 is TGTGCCGGTAACGAGGAAGTGAACACTGAAGCTTTCTTT. Its translation: CAGNEEVNTEAFF.

This chain connects TRBV29-1 to TRBJ2-5; 9 bases match TRBD1. V was pared by 7 bases and J by 4 bases, with 13 bases of the junction left unmatched. The CDR3 is 15 amino acids. Germline values: CDR1 SQVTM, CDR2 ANQGSEA. The CDR3 loop reads CSAVKDRGGLETQYF. The DNA of the CDR3 is TGCAGCGCAGTAAAGGACAGGGGTGGTTTAGAGACCCAGTACTTC.

This clone was detected once. V and J are TRBV5-1 and TRBJ2-2; 9 nucleotides line up with TRBD1. Trimming at V came to 3 bases and at J to 0 bases, leaving 9 bases not matched to a gene. CDR1 SGHRS and CDR2 YFSETQ come from the germline V gene. There are 18 residues in the CDR3. DNA for the CDR3: TGCGCCAGCAGCTCACCGGGACAGGGACTTGCGAACACCGGGGAGCTGTTTTTT. Its translation is CASSSPGQGLANTGELFF.

Comments on this clone: The same CDR3 arises from other DNA sequences in this sample as well. The chain carries TRBV5-6 and TRBJ2-3, with 7 bases aligning to TRBD2. J gave up 4 bases and V 0 bases, and 5 bases lay outside the gene matches. The CDR3 totals 15 residues. Germline CDR1 is SGHDT and CDR2 is YYEEEE. The CDR3 spells CASSLVSAGPDTQYF. Written as DNA, the CDR3 is TGTGCCAGCAGCTTGGTTTCAGCGGGACCAGATACGCAGTATTTT.

The J gene is TRBJ1-1, the V gene TRBV5-6, with D possibly being TRBD1 (6 bases). This CDR3 is 14 amino acids long. The V gene lost 4 bases and the J gene lost 7 bases, with 17 bases spanning the gap. Germline V gene lookup returns CDR1 SGHDT and CDR2 YYEEEE. The CDR3 coding sequence is TGTGCCAGCAGCGACCTCGGGGGCAAGGATGAAGCTTTCTTT. This codes for CASSDLGGKDEAFF.

The rearrangement uses TRBV4-3 and TRBJ2-3; 10 nucleotides match TRBD2. Germline values: CDR1 LGHNA, CDR2 YSLEER. V shed 1 base and J 5 bases; nucleotides not matched to a gene: 9. The CDR3 contains 17 residues. The chain's CDR3 is CASSQALASGSGDTQYF. The CDR3 nucleotides are TGCGCCAGCAGCCAAGCCCTGGCTAGCGGGAGTGGAGATACGCAGTATTTT.

The V gene is TRBV27, the J gene TRBJ2-3; TRBD1 matches 9 bases. The trim removed 5 bases at V and 1 base at J, leaving 7 bases unmatched. This CDR3 spans 16 amino acids. Germline V gene lookup returns CDR1 MNHEY and CDR2 SMNVEV (reference sequence). CDR3 loop: CASSQGTGRRTDTQYF. The CDR3 DNA reads as TGTGCCAGCAGTCAAGGGACAGGGCGTCGCACAGATACGCAGTATTTT.

The chain has TRBV6-5 and TRBJ1-1; D is possibly TRBD1 (5 bases). The CDR3 loop spans 16 amino acids. The V end was cut by 0 bases, the J end by 0 bases, with 11 bases between. Germline CDR1 reads MNHEY; CDR2 reads SVGAGI. The CDR3 DNA reads TGTGCCAGCAGTTACTCGGGGGTTGTCATGAACACTGAAGCTTTCTTT. Its translation is CASSYSGVVMNTEAFF.

V and J are TRBV7-3 and TRBJ1-1, with 7 nucleotides matching TRBD1. The CDR3 extends over 15 amino acids. CDR1 SGHTA and CDR2 FQGTGA come from the germline V gene. Unmatched junction bases numbered 5, after V lost 2 bases and J lost 2 bases. DNA of the CDR3: TGTGCCAGCAGCTTATATGGGACAGCCAACACTGAAGCTTTCTTT. Its protein is CASSLYGTANTEAFF.

The chain combines TRBV15 with TRBJ2-7; D gene unclear. The germline gives CDR1 LNHNV, CDR2 YYDKDF (reference sequence). The CDR3 spans 13 residues. Trimming shortened V by 0 bases and J by 6 bases, and 9 bases separated the two germline ends. The CDR3, as DNA: TGTGCCACCAGCAGAGATTTATCGGGCGAGCAGTACTTC. Residues: CATSRDLSGEQYF.